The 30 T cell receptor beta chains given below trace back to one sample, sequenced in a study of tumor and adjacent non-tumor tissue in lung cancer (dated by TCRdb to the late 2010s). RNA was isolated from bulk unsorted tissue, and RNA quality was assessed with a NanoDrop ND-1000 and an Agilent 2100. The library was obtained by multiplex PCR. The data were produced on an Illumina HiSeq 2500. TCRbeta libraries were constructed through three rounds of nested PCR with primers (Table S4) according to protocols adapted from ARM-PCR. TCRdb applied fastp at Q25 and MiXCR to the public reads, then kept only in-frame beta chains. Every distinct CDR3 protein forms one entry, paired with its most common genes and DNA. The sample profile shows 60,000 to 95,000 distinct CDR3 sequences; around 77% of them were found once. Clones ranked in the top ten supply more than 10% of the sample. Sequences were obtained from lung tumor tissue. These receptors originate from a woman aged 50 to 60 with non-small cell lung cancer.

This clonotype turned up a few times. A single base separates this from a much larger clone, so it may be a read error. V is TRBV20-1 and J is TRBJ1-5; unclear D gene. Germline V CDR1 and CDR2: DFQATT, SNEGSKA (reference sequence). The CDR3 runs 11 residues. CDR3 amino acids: CGAEAGGPQHF. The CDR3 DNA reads TGCGGTGCTGAGGCAGGTGGGCCCCAGCATTTT.

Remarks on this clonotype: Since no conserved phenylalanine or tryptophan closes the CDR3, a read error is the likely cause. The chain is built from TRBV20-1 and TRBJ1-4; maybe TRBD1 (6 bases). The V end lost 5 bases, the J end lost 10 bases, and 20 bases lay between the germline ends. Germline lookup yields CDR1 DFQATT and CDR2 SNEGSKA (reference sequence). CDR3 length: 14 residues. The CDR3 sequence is CSAEIRAVGGKLFL. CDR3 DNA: TGCAGTGCTGAAATCCGGGCCGTAGGGGGAAAACTGTTTCTT.

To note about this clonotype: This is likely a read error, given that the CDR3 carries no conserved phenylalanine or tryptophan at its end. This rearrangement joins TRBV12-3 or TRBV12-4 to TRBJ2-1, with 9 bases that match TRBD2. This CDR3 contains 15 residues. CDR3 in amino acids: CASSLQREVGSEQFL. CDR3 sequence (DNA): TGCGCCAGCAGTTTACAGCGGGAGGTTGGGAGTGAGCAGTTCTTA.

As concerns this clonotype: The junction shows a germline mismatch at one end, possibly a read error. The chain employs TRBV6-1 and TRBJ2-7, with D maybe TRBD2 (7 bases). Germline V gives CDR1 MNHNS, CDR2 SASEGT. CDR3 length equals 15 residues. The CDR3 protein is CANREGPGETYEQYF. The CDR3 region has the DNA TGTGCCAACAGGGAGGGGCCAGGGGAGACCTATGAGCAGTACTTC.

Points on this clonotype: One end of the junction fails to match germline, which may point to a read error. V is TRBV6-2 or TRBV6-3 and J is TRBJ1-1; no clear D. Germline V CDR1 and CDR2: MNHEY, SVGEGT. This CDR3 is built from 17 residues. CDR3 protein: CASSCDASDPWNTEAFF. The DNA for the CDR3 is TGTGCCAGCAGTTGCGATGCAAGTGACCCTTGGAATACTGAAGCTTTCTTC.

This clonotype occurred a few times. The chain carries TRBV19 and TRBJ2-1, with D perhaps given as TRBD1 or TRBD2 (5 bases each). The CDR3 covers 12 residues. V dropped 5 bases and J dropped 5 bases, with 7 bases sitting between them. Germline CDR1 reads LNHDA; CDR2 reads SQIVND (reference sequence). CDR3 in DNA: TGTGCCAGTAGTCCGGGGCACAATGAGCAGTTCTTC. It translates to CASSPGHNEQFF.

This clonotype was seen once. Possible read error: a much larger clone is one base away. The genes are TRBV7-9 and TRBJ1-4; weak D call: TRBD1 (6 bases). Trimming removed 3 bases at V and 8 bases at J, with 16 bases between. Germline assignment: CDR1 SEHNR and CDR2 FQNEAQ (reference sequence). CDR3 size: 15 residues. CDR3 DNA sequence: TGTGCCAGCAGCTTCTACAGGGTAATCAGCGAAAAACTGTTTTTT. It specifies CASSFYRVISEKLFF.

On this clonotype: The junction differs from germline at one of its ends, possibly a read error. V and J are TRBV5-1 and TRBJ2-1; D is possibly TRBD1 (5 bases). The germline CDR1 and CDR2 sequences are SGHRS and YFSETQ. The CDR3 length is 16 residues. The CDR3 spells CASSPFFDRAYNEQLF. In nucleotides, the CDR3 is TGCGCCAGCAGCCCATTTTTCGACAGAGCCTACAATGAGCAGCTCTTT.

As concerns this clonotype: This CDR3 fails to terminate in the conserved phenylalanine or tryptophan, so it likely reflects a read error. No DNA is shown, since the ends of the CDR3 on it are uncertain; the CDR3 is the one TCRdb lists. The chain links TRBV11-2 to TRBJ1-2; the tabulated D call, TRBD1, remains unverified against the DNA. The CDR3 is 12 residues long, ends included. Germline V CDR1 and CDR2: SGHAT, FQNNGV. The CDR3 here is CVSTRTGEGYAV.

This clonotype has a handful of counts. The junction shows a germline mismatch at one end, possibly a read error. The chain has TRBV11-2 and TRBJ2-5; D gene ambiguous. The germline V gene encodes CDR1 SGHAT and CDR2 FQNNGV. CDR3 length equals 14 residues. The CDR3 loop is CATSLNGVQETQYF. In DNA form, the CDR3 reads TGTGCCACCAGTTTAAACGGAGTTCAAGAGACCCAGTATTTC.

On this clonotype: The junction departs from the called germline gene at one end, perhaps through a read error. CDR3 sequence: CASSLVPYNELLF. Here the CDR3 DNA reads TGTGCCAGCAGTTTAGTCCCTTACAATGAGCTGCTCTTC. The V call is TRBV6-2 or TRBV6-3, the J call TRBJ2-1; D call uncertain. CDR1 is MNHEY and CDR2 is SVGEGT in the germline V gene. This CDR3 has 13 amino acids.

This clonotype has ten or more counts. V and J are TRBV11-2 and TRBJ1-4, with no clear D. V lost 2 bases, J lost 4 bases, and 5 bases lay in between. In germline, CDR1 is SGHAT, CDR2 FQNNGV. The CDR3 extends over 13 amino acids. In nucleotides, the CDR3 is TGTGCCAGCAGCTTACGGGGTAATGAAAAACTGTTTTTT. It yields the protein CASSLRGNEKLFF.

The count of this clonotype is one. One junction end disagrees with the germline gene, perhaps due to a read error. In DNA form, the CDR3 reads TGCAGCATCGCAACCCAGGGTGCTGAGACCCAATACTTC. This codes for CSIATQGAETQYF. The gene calls are TRBV29-1 and TRBJ2-5, with D perhaps matching TRBD1 (5 bases). This CDR3 comprises 13 residues. The germline CDR1 and CDR2 sequences are SQVTM and ANQGSEA.

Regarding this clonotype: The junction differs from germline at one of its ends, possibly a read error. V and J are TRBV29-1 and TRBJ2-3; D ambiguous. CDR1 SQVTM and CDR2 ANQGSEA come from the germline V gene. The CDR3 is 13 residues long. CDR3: CSVVDACTNTQYF. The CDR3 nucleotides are TGCAGCGTTGTCGATGCCTGCACAAATACGCAGTATTTT.

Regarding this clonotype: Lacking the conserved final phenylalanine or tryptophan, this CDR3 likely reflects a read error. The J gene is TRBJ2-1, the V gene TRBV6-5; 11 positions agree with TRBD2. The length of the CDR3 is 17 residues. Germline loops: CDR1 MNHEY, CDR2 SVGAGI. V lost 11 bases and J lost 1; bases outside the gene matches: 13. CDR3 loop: CASTRTSGRLSYNEQFL. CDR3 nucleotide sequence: TGTGCCTCTACTAGGACTAGCGGGCGGCTATCCTACAATGAGCAGTTCCTC.

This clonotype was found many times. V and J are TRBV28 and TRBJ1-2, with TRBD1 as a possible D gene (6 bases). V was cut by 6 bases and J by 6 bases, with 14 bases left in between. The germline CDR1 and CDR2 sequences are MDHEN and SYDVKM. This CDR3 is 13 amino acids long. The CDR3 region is CASSFNRGDGYTF. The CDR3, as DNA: TGTGCCAGCAGCTTTAATAGGGGGGATGGCTACACCTTC.

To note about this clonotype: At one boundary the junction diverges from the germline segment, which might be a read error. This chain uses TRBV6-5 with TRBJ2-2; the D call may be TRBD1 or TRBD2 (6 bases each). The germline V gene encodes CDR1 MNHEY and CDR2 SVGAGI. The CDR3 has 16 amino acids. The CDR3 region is CASSYLGQPNTGGLFF. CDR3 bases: TGTGCCAGCAGTTATCTGGGACAACCAAACACCGGGGGACTGTTTTTC.

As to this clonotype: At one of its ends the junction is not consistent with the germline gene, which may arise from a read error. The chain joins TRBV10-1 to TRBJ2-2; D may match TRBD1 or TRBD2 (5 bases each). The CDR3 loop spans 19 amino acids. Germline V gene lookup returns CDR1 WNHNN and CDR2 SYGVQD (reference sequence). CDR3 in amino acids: CASSGRRGAGSLNTGDLFF. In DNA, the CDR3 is TGCGCCAGCAGTGGGCGTCGGGGCGCAGGGTCCCTAAACACCGGGGACCTGTTTTTT.

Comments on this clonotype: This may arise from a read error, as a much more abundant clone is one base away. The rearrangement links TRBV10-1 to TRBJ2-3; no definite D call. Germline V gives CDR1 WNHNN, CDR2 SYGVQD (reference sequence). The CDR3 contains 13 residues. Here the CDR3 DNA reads TGCAACAGCAGTAGACACCACACAGATACGCAGTATTTT. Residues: CNSSRHHTDTQYF.

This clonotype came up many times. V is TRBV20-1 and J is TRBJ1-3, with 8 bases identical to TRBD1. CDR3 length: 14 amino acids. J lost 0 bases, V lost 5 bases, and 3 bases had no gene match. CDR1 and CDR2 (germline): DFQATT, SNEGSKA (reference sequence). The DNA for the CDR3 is TGCAGTGCTGGGGACAGGCGCTCTGGAAACACCATATATTTT. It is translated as CSAGDRRSGNTIYF.

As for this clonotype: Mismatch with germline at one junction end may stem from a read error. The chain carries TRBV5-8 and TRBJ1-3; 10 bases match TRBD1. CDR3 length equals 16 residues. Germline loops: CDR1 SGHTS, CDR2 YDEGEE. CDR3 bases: TGTACCAGCAGCTTGATGGGGACAGGGGACGGAAACACCATATATTTT. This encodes CTSSLMGTGDGNTIYF.

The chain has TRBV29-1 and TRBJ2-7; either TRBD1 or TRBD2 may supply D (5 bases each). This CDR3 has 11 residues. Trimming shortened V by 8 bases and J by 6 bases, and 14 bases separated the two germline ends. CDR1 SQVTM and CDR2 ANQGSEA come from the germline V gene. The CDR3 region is CSLTRDGEQYF. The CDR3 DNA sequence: TGCAGCCTCACCCGGGACGGCGAGCAGTACTTC.

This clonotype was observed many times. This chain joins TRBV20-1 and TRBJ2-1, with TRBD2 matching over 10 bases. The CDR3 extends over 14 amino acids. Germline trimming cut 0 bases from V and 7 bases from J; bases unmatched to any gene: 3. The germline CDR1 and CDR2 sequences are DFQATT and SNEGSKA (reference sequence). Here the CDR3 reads CSARESSGSNEQFF. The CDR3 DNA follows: TGCAGTGCTAGAGAGTCTAGCGGGAGTAATGAGCAGTTCTTC.

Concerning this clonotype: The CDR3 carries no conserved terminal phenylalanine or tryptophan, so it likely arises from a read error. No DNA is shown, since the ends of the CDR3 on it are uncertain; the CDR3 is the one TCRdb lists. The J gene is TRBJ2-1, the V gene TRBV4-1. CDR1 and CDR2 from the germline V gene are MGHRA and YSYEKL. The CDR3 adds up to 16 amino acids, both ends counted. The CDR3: CASSQELGSSYNEQFL.

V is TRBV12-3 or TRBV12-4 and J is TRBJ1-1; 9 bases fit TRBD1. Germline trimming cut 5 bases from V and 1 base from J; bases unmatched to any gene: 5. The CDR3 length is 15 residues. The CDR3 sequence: CASSLRQGENTEAFF. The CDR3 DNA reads TGTGCCAGCAGTCTCAGACAGGGGGAGAACACTGAAGCTTTCTTT.

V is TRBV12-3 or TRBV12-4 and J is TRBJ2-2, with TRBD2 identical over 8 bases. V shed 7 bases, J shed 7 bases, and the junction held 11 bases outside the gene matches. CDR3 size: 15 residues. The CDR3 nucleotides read TGTGCCAGCAAGAGACGGGAGGGCCAAGTCGGGGAGCTGTTTTTT. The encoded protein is CASKRREGQVGELFF.

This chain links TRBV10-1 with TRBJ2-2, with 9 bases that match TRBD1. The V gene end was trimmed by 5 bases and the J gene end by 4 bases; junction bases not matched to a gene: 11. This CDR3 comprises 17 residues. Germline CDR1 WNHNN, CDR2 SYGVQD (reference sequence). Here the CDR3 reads CASSNTWDRVCTGELFF. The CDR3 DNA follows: TGCGCCAGCAGTAATACCTGGGACAGGGTGTGCACCGGGGAGCTGTTTTTT.

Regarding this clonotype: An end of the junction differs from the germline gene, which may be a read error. The CDR3 nucleotides read TGCGCCAGCGGCCGACAGAATGGAAAAGTGTTTTTT. The encoded protein is CASGRQNGKVFF. The chain couples TRBV10-2 to TRBJ1-4; D may be TRBD1 (5 bases). Germline CDR1 reads WSHSY; CDR2 reads SAAADI. The CDR3 runs to 12 residues.

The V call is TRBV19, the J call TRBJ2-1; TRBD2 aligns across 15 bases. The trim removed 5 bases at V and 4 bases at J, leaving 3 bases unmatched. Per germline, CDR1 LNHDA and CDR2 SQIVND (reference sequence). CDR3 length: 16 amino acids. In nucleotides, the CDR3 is TGTGCCAGTAGTGCCGGACTAGCGGGAGGGTACAATGAGCAGTTCTTC. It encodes CASSAGLAGGYNEQFF. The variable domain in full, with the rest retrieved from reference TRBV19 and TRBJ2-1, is DGGITQSPKYLFRKEGQNVTLSCEQNLNHDAMYWYRQDPGQGLRLIYYSQIVNDFQKGDIAEGYSVSREKKESFPLTVTSAQKNPTAFYLCASSAGLAGGYNEQFFGPGTRLTVL.

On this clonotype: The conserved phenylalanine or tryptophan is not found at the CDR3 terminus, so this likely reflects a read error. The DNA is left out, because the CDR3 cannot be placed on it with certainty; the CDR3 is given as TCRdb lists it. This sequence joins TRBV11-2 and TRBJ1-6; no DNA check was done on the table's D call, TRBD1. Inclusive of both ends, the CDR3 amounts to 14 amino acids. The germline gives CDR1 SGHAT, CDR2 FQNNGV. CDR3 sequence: CASSTEGRRDTLHL.